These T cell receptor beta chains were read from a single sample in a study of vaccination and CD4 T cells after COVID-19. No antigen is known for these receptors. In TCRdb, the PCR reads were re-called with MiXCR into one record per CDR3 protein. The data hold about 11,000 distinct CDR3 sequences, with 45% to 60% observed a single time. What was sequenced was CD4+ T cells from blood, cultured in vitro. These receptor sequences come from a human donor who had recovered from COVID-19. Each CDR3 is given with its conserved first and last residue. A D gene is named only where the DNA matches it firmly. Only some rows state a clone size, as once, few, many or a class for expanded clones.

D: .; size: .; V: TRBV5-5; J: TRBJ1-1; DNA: TGTGCCAGCAGCTTCGGACCGGCCAGCACTGAAGCTTTCTTT; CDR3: CASSFGPASTEAFF
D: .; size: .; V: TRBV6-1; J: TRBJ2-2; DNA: TGTGCCAGCAGTGAGCCGGGGGAACGGGAGCTGTTTTTT; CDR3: CASSEPGERELFF
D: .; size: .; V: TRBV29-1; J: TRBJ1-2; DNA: TGCAGCGTTTACAGACAGTTCTATGGCTACACCTTC; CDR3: CSVYRQFYGYTF
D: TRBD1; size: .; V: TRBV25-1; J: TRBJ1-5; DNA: TGTGCCAGCAGTGTAATCCGGGACAGGGTATTTTCATGGAATCAGCCCCAGCATTTT; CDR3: CASSVIRDRVFSWNQPQHF
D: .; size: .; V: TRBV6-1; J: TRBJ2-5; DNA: TGTGCCAGCAGTGAACTGGGGCGGGAAGAGACCCAGTACTTC; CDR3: CASSELGREETQYF
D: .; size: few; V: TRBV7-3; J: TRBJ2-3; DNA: TGTGCCAGCAGTCCTTCCAGGGCTCAAGGAGCAGATACGCAGTATTTT; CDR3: CASSPSRAQGADTQYF
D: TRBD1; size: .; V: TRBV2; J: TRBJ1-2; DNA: TGTGCCAGCAGCCGACAGGGGGTTAACTATGGCTACACCTTC; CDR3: CASSRQGVNYGYTF
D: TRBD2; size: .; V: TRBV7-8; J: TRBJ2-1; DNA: TGTGCCAGCAGCTTAGATAGGCTAGCGGGCCACCCCTACAATGAGCAGTTCTTC; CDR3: CASSLDRLAGHPYNEQFF
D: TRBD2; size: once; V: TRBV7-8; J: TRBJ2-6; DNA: TGTGCCAGCAGCTCCCAGGGACTAGCGGGTCCTGGGGCCAACGTCCTGACTTTC; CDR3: CASSSQGLAGPGANVLTF
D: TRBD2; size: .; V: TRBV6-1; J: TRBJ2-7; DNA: TGTGCCAGCAGTGAGTGGACTAGCGGGGTTACCTACGAGCAGTACTTC; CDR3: CASSEWTSGVTYEQYF
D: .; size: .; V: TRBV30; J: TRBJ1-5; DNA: TGTGCCTGGAGCGACGATAGCAATCAGCCCCAGCATTTT; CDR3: CAWSDDSNQPQHF
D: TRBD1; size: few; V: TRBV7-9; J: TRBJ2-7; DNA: TGTGCCAGCAGCTACCGACAGGGGACCTACGAGCAGTACTTC; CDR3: CASSYRQGTYEQYF
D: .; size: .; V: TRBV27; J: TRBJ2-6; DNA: TGTGCCAGCAGTCCCAGAGGGGTTTCTGGGGCCAACGTCCTGACTTTC; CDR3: CASSPRGVSGANVLTF
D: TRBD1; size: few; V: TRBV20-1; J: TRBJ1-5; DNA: TGCAGTGCTAAAAGGGGGGACAGTATCTATAGCAATCAGCCCCAGCATTTT; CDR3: CSAKRGDSIYSNQPQHF
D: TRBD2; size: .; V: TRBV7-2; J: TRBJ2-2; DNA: TGTGCCAGCAGCTTAGCCTTAGCGGGAGGGAACACCGGGGAGCTGTTTTTT; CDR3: CASSLALAGGNTGELFF
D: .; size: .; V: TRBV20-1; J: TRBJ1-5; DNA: TGCAGTGCTAGCCCTGATCACGGTCAGCCCCAGCATTTT; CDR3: CSASPDHGQPQHF
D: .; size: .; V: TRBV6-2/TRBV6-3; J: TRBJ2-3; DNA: TGTGCCAGCAGTTACAGTTTTGTGCGCACAGATACGCAGTATTTT; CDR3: CASSYSFVRTDTQYF
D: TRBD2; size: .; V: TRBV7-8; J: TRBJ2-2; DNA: TGTGCCAGCAGCTCCAGGGAGGGAAACACCGGGGAGCTGTTTTTT; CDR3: CASSSREGNTGELFF
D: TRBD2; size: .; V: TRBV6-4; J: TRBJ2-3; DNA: TGTGCCAGCAGTGAAGCGGGAGGCACAGATACGCAGTATTTT; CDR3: CASSEAGGTDTQYF
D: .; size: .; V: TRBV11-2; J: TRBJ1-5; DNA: TGTGCCAGCAGCCCCCTCCAGGGTGTCGGTCAGCCCCAGCATTTT; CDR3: CASSPLQGVGQPQHF
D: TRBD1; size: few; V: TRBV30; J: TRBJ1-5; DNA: TGTGCCTGGAGTGTCAGGGACAGAAATCAGCCCCAGCATTTT; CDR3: CAWSVRDRNQPQHF
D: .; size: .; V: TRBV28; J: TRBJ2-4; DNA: TGTGCCAGCAGTAAAGGGCTGTCCCAGTACTTC; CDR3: CASSKGLSQYF
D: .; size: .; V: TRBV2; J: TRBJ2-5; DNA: TGTGCCAGCAGTGACGAAGAGACCCAGTACTTC; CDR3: CASSDEETQYF
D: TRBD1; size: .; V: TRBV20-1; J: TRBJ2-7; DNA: TGCAGTGCTAGCCCGGGACAGGGTGTAAGCGAGCAGTACTTC; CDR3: CSASPGQGVSEQYF
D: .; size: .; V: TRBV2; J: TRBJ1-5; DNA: TGTGCCAGCTGCTGGGCAAGCAATCAGCCCCAGCATTTT; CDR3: CASCWASNQPQHF
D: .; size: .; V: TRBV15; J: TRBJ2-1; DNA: TGTGCCACCAGCAGACCCATTGGGGGAGAGGTGAAGGAGCAGTTCTTC; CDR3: CATSRPIGGEVKEQFF
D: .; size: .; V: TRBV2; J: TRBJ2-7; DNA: TGTGCCACCCCCCCCCGCGGCAGGGATTACGAGCAGTACTTC; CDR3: CATPPRGRDYEQYF
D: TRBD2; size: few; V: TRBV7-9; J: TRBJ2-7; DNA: TGTGCCAGCAGCTTGGATGGACTAGCGGGAGGCTGCGAGCAGTACTTC; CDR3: CASSLDGLAGGCEQYF
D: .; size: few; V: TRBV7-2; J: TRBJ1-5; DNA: TGTGCCAGCAGCCAGAGGGCGGGGGCTGGCAATCAGCCCCAGCATTTT; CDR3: CASSQRAGAGNQPQHF
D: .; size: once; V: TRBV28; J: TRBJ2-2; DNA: TGTGCCAGCAGGGGACTTGTCAACGGGGAGCTGTTTTTT; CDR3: CASRGLVNGELFF
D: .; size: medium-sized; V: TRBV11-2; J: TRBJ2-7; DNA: TGTGCCAGCAGCTGGGGGACCGGGGAAAGGTACGAGCAGTACTTC; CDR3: CASSWGTGERYEQYF
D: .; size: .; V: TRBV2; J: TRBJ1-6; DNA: TGTGCCAGCAGTGAAAATGGGGGCTCCTTGACACCCCTCCACTTT; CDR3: CASSENGGSLTPLHF
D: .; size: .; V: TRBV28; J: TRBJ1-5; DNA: TGTGCCAGCAGTACTCCCGGGGAGGCAAGTTATAGCAATCAGCCCCAGCATTTT; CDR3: CASSTPGEASYSNQPQHF
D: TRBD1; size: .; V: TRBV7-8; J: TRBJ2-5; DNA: TGTGCCAGCAGCGGCCCCTCAGGGGGAGAGACCCAGTACTTC; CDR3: CASSGPSGGETQYF
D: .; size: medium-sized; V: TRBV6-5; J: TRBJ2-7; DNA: TGTGCCAGCAGTTCGACATCGGGAGACTACGAGCAGTACTTC; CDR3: CASSSTSGDYEQYF
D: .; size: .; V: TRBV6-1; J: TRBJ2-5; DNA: TGTGCCAGCAGTGAAGCGCGGGTCAGGGTTTTGGAGACCCAGTACTTC; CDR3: CASSEARVRVLETQYF
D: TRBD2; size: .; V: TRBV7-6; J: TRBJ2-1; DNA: TGTGCCAGCAGCACCGGGACTAGCGGAAACTACAATGAGCAGTTCTTC; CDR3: CASSTGTSGNYNEQFF